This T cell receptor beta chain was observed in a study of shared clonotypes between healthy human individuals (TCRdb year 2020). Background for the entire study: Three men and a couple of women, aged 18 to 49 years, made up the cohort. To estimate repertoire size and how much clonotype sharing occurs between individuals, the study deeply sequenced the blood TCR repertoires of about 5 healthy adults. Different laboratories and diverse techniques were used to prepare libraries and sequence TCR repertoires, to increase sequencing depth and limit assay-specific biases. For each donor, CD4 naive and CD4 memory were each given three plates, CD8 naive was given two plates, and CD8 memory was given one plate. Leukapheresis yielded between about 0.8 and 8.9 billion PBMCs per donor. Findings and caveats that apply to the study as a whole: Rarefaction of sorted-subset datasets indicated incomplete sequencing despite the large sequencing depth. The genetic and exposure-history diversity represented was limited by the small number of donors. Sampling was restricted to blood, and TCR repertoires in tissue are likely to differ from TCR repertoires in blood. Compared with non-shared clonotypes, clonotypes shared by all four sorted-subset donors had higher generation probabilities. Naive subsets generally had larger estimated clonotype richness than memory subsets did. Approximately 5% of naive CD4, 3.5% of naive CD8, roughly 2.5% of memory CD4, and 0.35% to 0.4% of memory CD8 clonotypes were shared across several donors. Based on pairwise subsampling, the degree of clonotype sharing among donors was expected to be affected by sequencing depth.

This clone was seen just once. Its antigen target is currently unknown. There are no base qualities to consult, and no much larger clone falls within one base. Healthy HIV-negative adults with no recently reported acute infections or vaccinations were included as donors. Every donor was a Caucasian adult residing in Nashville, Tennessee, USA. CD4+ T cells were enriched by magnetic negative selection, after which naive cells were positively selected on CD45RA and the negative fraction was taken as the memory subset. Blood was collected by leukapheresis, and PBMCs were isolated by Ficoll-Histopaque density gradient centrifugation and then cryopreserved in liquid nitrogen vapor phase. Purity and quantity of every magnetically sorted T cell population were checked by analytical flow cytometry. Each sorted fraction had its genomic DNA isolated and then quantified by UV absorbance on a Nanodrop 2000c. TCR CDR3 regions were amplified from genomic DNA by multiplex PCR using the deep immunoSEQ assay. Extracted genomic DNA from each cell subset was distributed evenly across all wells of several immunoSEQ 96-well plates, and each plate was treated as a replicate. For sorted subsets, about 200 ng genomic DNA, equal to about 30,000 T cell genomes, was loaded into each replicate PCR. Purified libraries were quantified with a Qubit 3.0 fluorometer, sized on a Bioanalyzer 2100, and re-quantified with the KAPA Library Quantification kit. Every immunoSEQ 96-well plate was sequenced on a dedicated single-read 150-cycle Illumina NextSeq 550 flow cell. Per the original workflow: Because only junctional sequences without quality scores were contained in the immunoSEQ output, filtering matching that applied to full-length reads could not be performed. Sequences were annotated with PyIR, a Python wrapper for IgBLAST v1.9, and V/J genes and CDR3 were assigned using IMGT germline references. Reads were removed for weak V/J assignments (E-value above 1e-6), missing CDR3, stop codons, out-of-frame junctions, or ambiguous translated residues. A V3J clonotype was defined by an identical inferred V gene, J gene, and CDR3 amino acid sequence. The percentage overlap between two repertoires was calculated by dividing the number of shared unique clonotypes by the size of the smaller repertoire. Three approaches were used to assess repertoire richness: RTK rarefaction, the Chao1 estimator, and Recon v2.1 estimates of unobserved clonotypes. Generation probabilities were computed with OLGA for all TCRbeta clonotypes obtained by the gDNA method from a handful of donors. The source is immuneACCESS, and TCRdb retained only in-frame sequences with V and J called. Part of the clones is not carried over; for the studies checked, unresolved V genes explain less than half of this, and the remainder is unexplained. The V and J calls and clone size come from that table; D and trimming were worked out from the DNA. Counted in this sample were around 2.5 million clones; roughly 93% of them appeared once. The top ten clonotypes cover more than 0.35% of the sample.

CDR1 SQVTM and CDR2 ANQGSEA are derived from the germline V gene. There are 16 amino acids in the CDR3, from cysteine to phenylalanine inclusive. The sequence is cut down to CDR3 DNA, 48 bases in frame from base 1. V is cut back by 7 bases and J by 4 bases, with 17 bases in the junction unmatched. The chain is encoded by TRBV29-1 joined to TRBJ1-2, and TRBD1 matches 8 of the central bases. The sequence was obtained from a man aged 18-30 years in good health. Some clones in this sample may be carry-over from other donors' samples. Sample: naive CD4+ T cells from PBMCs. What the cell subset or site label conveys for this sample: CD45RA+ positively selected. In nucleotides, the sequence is TGCAGCGCCCTGGGATCGGCAGGGGGCAGGGTCTATGGCTACACCTTC. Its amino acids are CSALGSAGGRVYGYTF.